This TCR beta chain emerged from a study of blood T cell repertoires in COVID-19. Study-level information: Whether acute or convalescent, the COVID-19 samples came from the United States, Italy and Spain.

CDR1 is MNHNS, CDR2 SASEGT, per germline. V dropped 3 bases and J dropped 2; count of bases not matched to a gene: 7. This CDR3 has 16 amino acids. Those enrolled, adults aged roughly 18 to 95 years, came from fewer than 25 US areas. Participant-reported clinical history was the basis for cohort assignment. All recovered Cohort 3 donors got two negative PCRs, got clearance, or saw symptom resolution. Only in-frame clones appear in the TCRdb table, and some are missing; sequencing was by immunoSEQ multiplex PCR. The sample has fewer than 350,000 clones; around 90% are singletons. The specimen was PBMCs or T cells enriched from blood (not recorded which). This TCR was recovered from a man in his sixties who had recovered from COVID-19. V and J are TRBV6-1 and TRBJ2-7; TRBD1 agrees at 10 bases. The CDR3 coding sequence is TGTGCCAGCAGTGAGCCGGGACAGGGGTCCACCTACGAGCAGTACTTC. This gives the protein CASSEPGQGSTYEQYF.